Below, 2 T cell receptor beta chains from the same sample are listed, as sequenced in a study of CD8+CD57+ T cells in acquired aplastic anemia. TCR beta VDJ and CDR3 profiles were obtained from a genomic DNA template. TCRdb ran MiXCR on the reads and lists one entry per CDR3 protein. Found here are around 140,000 distinct CDR3 sequences, 41% of them singletons; the top ten hold 8.4%. The sample consisted of sorted CD4+, CD8+, or CD8+CD57+ T cells (not recorded which) from PBMCs. Receptors originate from a human donor in good health, serving as a control.

Details on this clonotype: This sequence may be a read error, since a much larger clone differs from it by one base. This chain joins TRBV11-1 and TRBJ2-1, with D possibly matching TRBD2 (5 bases). CDR1 SGHAT and CDR2 FQDESV come from the germline V gene (reference sequence). CDR3 length: 16 residues. In nucleotides, the CDR3 is TGTGCCAGCAGCTTAACGTGGAGGAGCTCCTACAATGAGCAGTCCTTC. Translating it yields CASSLTWRSSYNEQSF.

The V and J genes are TRBV7-6 and TRBJ1-3, with D possibly matching TRBD1 (5 bases). V gave up 2 bases and J gave up 0 bases, with 14 bases separating them. CDR3 length equals 17 residues. Germline V gene lookup returns CDR1 SGHVS and CDR2 FNYEAQ. The CDR3 sequence is CASSLPPGRASGNTIYF. The CDR3 DNA sequence: TGTGCCAGCAGCTTACCACCGGGACGAGCCTCTGGAAACACCATATATTTT.